A selection of T cell receptor beta chains follows, all from one sample in a study of post-analysis software for immune sequencing data. One entry per CDR3 protein results from TCRdb running MiXCR on the PCR reads. Seen here are about 760,000 distinct CDR3 sequences, 30% observed once, and the top ten hold roughly 0.57%. Sequencing was performed on blood. These receptors originate from a girl between 10 and 17 years old with multiple sclerosis. The CDR3 runs from the conserved cysteine through the conserved F or W. D genes are given only for firm matches. Some rows have no size entry. The others give once, few or many, or a class for an expanded clone.

V gene: TRBV29-1
clone size: NA
J gene: TRBJ1-2
D gene: NA
CDR3 DNA: TGCAGCGTTGACAACCAAAACTATGGCTACACCTTC
CDR3 protein: CSVDNQNYGYTF

V gene: TRBV29-1
clone size: few
J gene: TRBJ1-2
D gene: TRBD1
CDR3 DNA: TGCAGCGTTGAAGATCTCACAGGGGGCGATGGCCACACCTTC
CDR3 protein: CSVEDLTGGDGHTF

V gene: TRBV27
clone size: NA
J gene: TRBJ2-5
D gene: TRBD1
CDR3 DNA: TGTGCCAGCAGTCTTCAACGACAGGGGTCAGAGACCCAGTACTTC
CDR3 protein: CASSLQRQGSETQYF

V gene: TRBV6-5
clone size: NA
J gene: TRBJ1-5
D gene: NA
CDR3 DNA: TGTGCCAGCAGTTACGGGCAGGGCGACAGCAATCAGCCCCAGCATTTT
CDR3 protein: CASSYGQGDSNQPQHF

V gene: TRBV7-2
clone size: NA
J gene: TRBJ2-3
D gene: NA
CDR3 DNA: TGTGCCAGCAGCTTAGTATGGGGTAGCACAGATACGCAGTATTTT
CDR3 protein: CASSLVWGSTDTQYF

V gene: TRBV29-1
clone size: few
J gene: TRBJ2-1
D gene: TRBD2
CDR3 DNA: TGCAGCGTTAGCGGGGGCTGGTCCTACAATGAGCAGTTCTTC
CDR3 protein: CSVSGGWSYNEQFF

V gene: TRBV28
clone size: NA
J gene: TRBJ2-5
D gene: TRBD1
CDR3 DNA: TGTGCCAGCAGTTCATACGGGACAGAACTCCAAGAGACCCAGTACTTC
CDR3 protein: CASSSYGTELQETQYF

V gene: TRBV15
clone size: NA
J gene: TRBJ2-3
D gene: NA
CDR3 DNA: TGTGCCACCAGCAGAGATCACCCATCCACAGATACGCAGTATTTT
CDR3 protein: CATSRDHPSTDTQYF

V gene: TRBV29-1
clone size: many
J gene: TRBJ2-7
D gene: NA
CDR3 DNA: TGCAGCGTTGAGAAAGGGGAAAACGAGCAGTACTTC
CDR3 protein: CSVEKGENEQYF

V gene: TRBV7-9
clone size: NA
J gene: TRBJ2-1
D gene: TRBD2
CDR3 DNA: TGTGCCAGCAGCCCCAGCCGGATAGCGGGGGGATCCTACAATGAGCAGTTCTTC
CDR3 protein: CASSPSRIAGGSYNEQFF

V gene: TRBV6-2/TRBV6-3
clone size: few
J gene: TRBJ2-1
D gene: NA
CDR3 DNA: TGTGCCAGCAGTTATGAATACAATGAGCAGTTCTTC
CDR3 protein: CASSYEYNEQFF

V gene: TRBV7-6
clone size: NA
J gene: TRBJ2-5
D gene: NA
CDR3 DNA: TGTGCCAGCAGCCCCTGGACAGTTTGGACACAAGAGACCCAGTACTTC
CDR3 protein: CASSPWTVWTQETQYF

V gene: TRBV2
clone size: NA
J gene: TRBJ2-2
D gene: TRBD2
CDR3 DNA: TGTGCCAGCAATCGTCCTAGCGGTGCCAGCCGGGAGCTGTTTTTT
CDR3 protein: CASNRPSGASRELFF

V gene: TRBV6-1
clone size: NA
J gene: TRBJ2-7
D gene: NA
CDR3 DNA: TGTGCCAGCAGTGAAGACACTGATAACGAGCAGTACTTC
CDR3 protein: CASSEDTDNEQYF

V gene: TRBV7-2
clone size: many
J gene: TRBJ2-3
D gene: NA
CDR3 DNA: TGTGCCAGCAGCTTCAGCGCAGATACGCAGTATTTT
CDR3 protein: CASSFSADTQYF

V gene: TRBV14
clone size: few
J gene: TRBJ2-3
D gene: TRBD2
CDR3 DNA: TGTGCCAGCAGCCAAAGTAGCGGGAGCGTAGATACGCAGTATTTT
CDR3 protein: CASSQSSGSVDTQYF

V gene: TRBV6-5
clone size: few
J gene: TRBJ2-7
D gene: NA
CDR3 DNA: TGTGTCAGCAGTTACTCGGACGGGACCTACGAGCAGTACTTC
CDR3 protein: CVSSYSDGTYEQYF

V gene: TRBV27
clone size: NA
J gene: TRBJ2-4
D gene: TRBD2
CDR3 DNA: TGTGCCAGCAGAGACACTAGCGGAAACATTCAGTACTTC
CDR3 protein: CASRDTSGNIQYF

V gene: TRBV20-1
clone size: many
J gene: TRBJ2-7
D gene: NA
CDR3 DNA: TGCAGTGGGTCAGGGGCCAACTACGAGCAGTACTTC
CDR3 protein: CSGSGANYEQYF

V gene: TRBV3-1
clone size: NA
J gene: TRBJ1-5
D gene: NA
CDR3 DNA: TGTGCCAGCAGCCAGGGGCGGCTTAGCAATCAGCCCCAGCATTTT
CDR3 protein: CASSQGRLSNQPQHF

V gene: TRBV4-1
clone size: few
J gene: TRBJ1-1
D gene: TRBD1
CDR3 DNA: TGCGCCAGCAGCTCGGGACAGGGGGCGGCTGAAGCTTTCTTT
CDR3 protein: CASSSGQGAAEAFF

V gene: TRBV5-1
clone size: few
J gene: TRBJ2-3
D gene: TRBD2
CDR3 DNA: TGCGCCAGCAGCTCGGTGACTAGCGGGGGCCGCACAGATACGCAGTATTTT
CDR3 protein: CASSSVTSGGRTDTQYF

V gene: TRBV4-1
clone size: many
J gene: TRBJ2-3
D gene: NA
CDR3 DNA: TGCGCCAGCAGCCAAGTATCCACAGGGCGGGAAGATACGCAGTATTTT
CDR3 protein: CASSQVSTGREDTQYF

V gene: TRBV12-3/TRBV12-4
clone size: few
J gene: TRBJ2-1
D gene: NA
CDR3 DNA: TGTGCCAGCAGGCCGGACAACTACAATGAGCAGTTCTTC
CDR3 protein: CASRPDNYNEQFF

V gene: TRBV7-2
clone size: few
J gene: TRBJ2-7
D gene: TRBD1
CDR3 DNA: TGTGCCAGCAGCTTAAGGACAGGGGGCTTGAACGAGCAGTACTTC
CDR3 protein: CASSLRTGGLNEQYF

V gene: TRBV5-5
clone size: NA
J gene: TRBJ2-5
D gene: TRBD1
CDR3 DNA: TGTGCCAGCAGCCGAACTAGGACAGGGACCCTACAAACAAATGAGCAGTACTTC
CDR3 protein: CASSRTRTGTLQTNEQYF

V gene: TRBV29-1
clone size: many
J gene: TRBJ2-5
D gene: TRBD2
CDR3 DNA: TGCAGCGTCAGCGGGGGGCAAGAGACCCAGTACTTC
CDR3 protein: CSVSGGQETQYF